Below, 25 T cell receptor beta chains from the same sample are listed, as sequenced in a study of blood T cell repertoires in COVID-19 (dated by TCRdb to the early 2020s). Libraries were prepared through the immunoSEQ multiplex PCR assay. In TCRdb, the immuneACCESS table is reduced to in-frame sequences with V and J assigned. These tables do not hold every clone; where another copy was compared, an unresolved V gene accounts for under half, and the others remain unexplained. The table for this sample lists under 250,000 clones; 85% to 90% of them were counted only once. The ten top clones hold 6% to 9% of the sample. The sample was peripheral blood. These receptor sequences come from a woman aged 70-85 years with active or convalescent COVID-19.

The V gene is TRBV2, the J gene TRBJ1-2; 7 bases agree with TRBD1. The junction had 19 bases not matched to a gene; V was cut back by 6 bases and J by 12 bases. This CDR3 spans 15 amino acids. Germline CDR1 is SNHLY and CDR2 is FYNNEI. The CDR3 region is CASSVRQGRGEGDTF. CDR3 sequence (DNA): TGTGCCAGCAGCGTCCGACAGGGACGGGGAGAGGGGGACACCTTC.

The gene calls are TRBV5-4 and TRBJ1-4, with 7 bases that match TRBD1. The CDR3 loop spans 14 amino acids. J gave up 8 bases and V 4 bases, and 8 bases lay outside the gene matches. Per germline, CDR1 SGHNT and CDR2 YYREEE (reference sequence). The CDR3 sequence: CASSTGQNREKLFF. The CDR3 DNA reads TGTGCCAGCAGCACGGGACAGAATCGGGAAAAACTGTTTTTT.

The chain combines TRBV6-1 with TRBJ2-3; 9 bases align to TRBD2. Per germline, CDR1 MNHNS and CDR2 SASEGT. The CDR3 is 14 amino acids. The J segment lost 2 bases and the V segment lost 6 bases, leaving 3 bases of the junction unmatched. The CDR3 nucleotides are TGTGCCAGCAGACGCGGGGGGGTCACAGATACGCAGTATTTT. It yields the protein CASRRGGVTDTQYF.

This sequence joins TRBV11-1 and TRBJ2-5; tentatively, D is TRBD2 (6 bases). V lost 0 bases and J 2 bases, leaving 7 bases between the germline ends. The CDR3 totals 14 residues. From germline, CDR1 is SGHAT and CDR2 FQDESV (reference sequence). This CDR3 reads CASSLAGGQETQYF. The CDR3 DNA sequence: TGTGCCAGCAGCTTAGCCGGGGGTCAAGAGACCCAGTACTTC.

The table lists this clone with a few counts. This chain joins TRBV2 and TRBJ1-5; 8 bases align to TRBD1. The CDR3 totals 16 residues. Germline CDR1 reads SNHLY; CDR2 reads FYNNEI. With V trimmed by 1 base and J by 4 bases, 6 bases remained unmatched. The CDR3 region has the DNA TGTGCCAGCAGTGAAGGGACAGGGCGTAGGAATCAGCCCCAGCATTTT. It codes for CASSEGTGRRNQPQHF.

The chain employs TRBV5-1 and TRBJ1-1; 8 bases align to TRBD1. The CDR3 is made up of 15 amino acids. V was clipped by 4 bases and J by 2 bases; unmatched bases: 7. The V gene's germline CDR1 is SGHRS and CDR2 YFSETQ. CDR3 protein: CASSPLQGVNTEAFF. CDR3 nucleotide sequence: TGCGCCAGCAGCCCCCTACAGGGGGTAAACACTGAAGCTTTCTTT.

The V call is TRBV11-2, the J call TRBJ1-1; D possibly corresponds to TRBD1 (5 bases). The V gene's germline CDR1 is SGHAT and CDR2 FQNNGV. V dropped 1 base and J dropped 4 bases, with 16 bases sitting between them. CDR3 size: 16 residues. CDR3 loop: CASSLAGGMLSTEAFF. The DNA for the CDR3 is TGTGCCAGCAGCTTAGCGGGGGGGATGTTGAGCACTGAAGCTTTCTTT.

The gene calls are TRBV19 and TRBJ1-6; D unresolved. CDR1 is LNHDA, CDR2 SQIVND, per germline (reference sequence). Trimming removed 4 bases at V and 7 bases at J, with 20 bases between. This CDR3 contains 17 residues. The CDR3 reads CASSKPPGGRGNSPLHF. The CDR3 DNA sequence: TGTGCCAGTAGTAAACCCCCGGGAGGAAGAGGGAATTCACCCCTCCACTTT.

The chain recombines TRBV5-4 with TRBJ1-4; perhaps TRBD1 as D (5 bases). The ends were cut back, 4 bases at V and 4 bases at J, with 8 bases in the middle. Germline values: CDR1 SGHNT, CDR2 YYREEE (reference sequence). This CDR3 contains 13 residues. The CDR3 is CASSAGDNEKLFF. As DNA, the CDR3 is TGTGCCAGCAGCGCGGGGGATAATGAAAAACTGTTTTTT.

This chain links TRBV7-2 with TRBJ2-5; D perhaps matches TRBD2 (6 bases). The length of the CDR3 is 15 residues. Deletions cut 4 bases from V and 4 bases from J, with 16 bases between. Per the germline V gene, CDR1 is SGHTA and CDR2 is FQGNSA. The CDR3 spells CASSSEWSGGETQYF. CDR3 coding DNA: TGTGCCAGCAGCTCTGAGTGGTCCGGGGGAGAGACCCAGTACTTC.

The V call is TRBV18, the J call TRBJ1-2; no reliable D call. The CDR3 sequence is 15 residues long. Looked up from germline, CDR1 is KGHSH and CDR2 is LQKENI. The V and J ends lost 2 bases and 6 bases respectively, with 16 bases between them. The DNA for the CDR3 is TGTGCCAGCTCACCAGGGAGGACCGAGCATCATGGCTACACCTTC. Translated: CASSPGRTEHHGYTF.

In this sample, this clone turned up a few times. The rearrangement joins TRBV3-1 (or the pseudogene TRBV3-2) to TRBJ1-2, with D possibly TRBD1 on 5 matching bases. Per the germline V gene, CDR1 is LGHDT and CDR2 is YNNKEL (reference sequence). This CDR3 region has 16 residues. V was shortened by 0 bases and J by 0 bases, with 11 bases between the two germline ends. CDR3: CASSQDLTGANYGYTF. The CDR3 bases are TGTGCCAGCAGCCAAGATCTCACGGGGGCTAACTATGGCTACACCTTC.

The chain links TRBV5-6 to TRBJ2-3; the match to TRBD1 covers 8 bases. In germline, CDR1 is SGHDT, CDR2 YYEEEE. CDR3 length equals 17 residues. The ends lost 1 base at V and 5 bases at J; junction bases unmatched: 12. The CDR3 spells CASSLNPVGTGVDTQYF. CDR3 DNA: TGTGCCAGCAGCTTGAATCCTGTCGGGACAGGAGTAGATACGCAGTATTTT.

The chain has TRBV11-2 and TRBJ2-7; D is undetermined. Germline CDR1 and CDR2: SGHAT and FQNNGV. The CDR3 is 14 amino acids. The V and J ends lost 5 bases and 2 bases respectively, with 13 bases between them. The DNA of the CDR3 is TGTGCCAGCAGCAAACGCGCGCCACCCTACGAGCAGTACTTC. It specifies CASSKRAPPYEQYF.

The rearrangement uses TRBV5-6 and TRBJ2-7; D possibly corresponds to TRBD2 (5 bases). CDR1 is SGHDT and CDR2 is YYEEEE in the germline V gene. This CDR3 spans 14 amino acids. Trimming stripped 4 bases from V and 2 bases from J, with 13 bases between. Here the CDR3 reads CASSLAREPYEQYF. Here the CDR3 DNA reads TGTGCCAGCAGCCTCGCGAGGGAGCCCTACGAGCAGTACTTC. Full variable domain (outside the CDR3, taken from reference TRBV5-6 and TRBJ2-7): DAGVTQSPTHLIKTRGQQVTLRCSPKSGHDTVSWYQQALGQGPQFIFQYYEEEERQRGNFPDRFSGHQFPNYSSELNVNALLLGDSALYLCASSLAREPYEQYFGPGTRLTVT.

The rearrangement joins TRBV3-1 (or the pseudogene TRBV3-2) to TRBJ1-5; weak D call: TRBD1 (6 bases). This CDR3 is 20 amino acids long. Germline CDR1 LGHDT, CDR2 YNNKEL (reference sequence). Deletions cut 4 bases from V and 0 bases from J, with 25 bases between. The DNA for the CDR3 is TGTGCCAGCAGCCCCCTAAACAGGGTTCTGGCCCCATATAGCAATCAGCCCCAGCATTTT. As protein: CASSPLNRVLAPYSNQPQHF.

The gene calls are TRBV2 and TRBJ1-5; D ambiguous. The CDR3 has 14 residues. Germline V gene sequence: CDR1 SNHLY, CDR2 FYNNEI. Trimming shortened V by 3 bases and J by 0 bases, and 6 bases separated the two germline ends. The DNA of the CDR3 is TGTGCCAGCAGTGAGTTTAGTAGCAATCAGCCCCAGCATTTT. This translates into CASSEFSSNQPQHF.

V gene TRBV5-6 combines with J gene TRBJ2-3; tentatively, D is TRBD1 (5 bases). V was trimmed by 1 base and J by 11 bases, leaving 14 bases between them. CDR1 and CDR2 from the germline V gene are SGHDT and YYEEEE. The CDR3 consists of 13 residues. DNA of the CDR3: TGTGCCAGCAGCTTGCTAGGGGTAACGGGGCAGTATTTT. Translation gives CASSLLGVTGQYF. The whole variable domain, filled in from reference TRBV5-6 and TRBJ2-3, reads DAGVTQSPTHLIKTRGQQVTLRCSPKSGHDTVSWYQQALGQGPQFIFQYYEEEERQRGNFPDRFSGHQFPNYSSELNVNALLLGDSALYLCASSLLGVTGQYFGPGTRLTVL.

The rearrangement links TRBV6-4 to TRBJ2-3, with a weak D call TRBD2 (5 bases). CDR3 length: 14 amino acids. The germline V gene encodes CDR1 MRHNA and CDR2 SNTAGT. Trimming left V 5 bases short and J 1 base short, with 10 bases between. The CDR3: CASSLTRGTDTQYF. CDR3 in DNA: TGTGCCAGCAGTTTGACGCGGGGCACAGATACGCAGTATTTT.

The chain couples TRBV27 to TRBJ2-2; 9 positions match TRBD1. Germline CDR1 MNHEY, CDR2 SMNVEV (reference sequence). The J segment lost 2 bases and the V segment lost 3 bases, leaving 4 bases of the junction unmatched. This CDR3 has 16 amino acids. The CDR3 region is CASSFHRGPNTGELFF. The CDR3 DNA sequence: TGTGCCAGCAGTTTCCACAGGGGGCCCAACACCGGGGAGCTGTTTTTT.

This clone was seen a single time. The CDR3 here is CSAQTNEKLFF. The CDR3 DNA reads as TGCAGTGCCCAGACTAATGAAAAACTGTTTTTT. The rearrangement links TRBV20-1 to TRBJ1-4; the D is unclear. V lost 6 bases to trimming and J lost 2 bases, with 4 bases between them. Germline V gene data show CDR1 as DFQATT and CDR2 as SNEGSKA (reference sequence). This CDR3 comprises 11 residues.

The chain uses TRBV10-3 and TRBJ1-2, with TRBD1 identical over 8 bases. CDR3 length: 13 residues. Unmatched junction bases numbered 5, after V lost 7 bases and J lost 4 bases. Germline CDR1 is ENHRY and CDR2 is SYGVKD. The CDR3 nucleotides are TGTGCCATCACACAGGGGGTCCCCTATGGCTACACCTTC. Its translation is CAITQGVPYGYTF.

V gene TRBV4-2 combines with J gene TRBJ1-4; tentatively, D is TRBD1 (6 bases). The end of the DNA is better explained by TRBJ2-2, so the J call may be wrong. CDR3 length: 14 amino acids. Germline-derived CDR1 and CDR2 are LGHNA and YNFKEQ. The CDR3, as DNA: TGTGCCAGCAGCCAAGGCGCCGGGACAGGGGAGCTGTTTTTT. It is translated as CASSQGAGTGELFF.

The rearrangement uses TRBV29-1 and TRBJ1-1, with D possibly matching TRBD1 (6 bases). The ends were cut back, 0 bases at V and 1 base at J, with 15 bases in the middle. The CDR3 consists of 16 residues. Germline loops: CDR1 SQVTM, CDR2 ANQGSEA. The CDR3 nucleotides read TGCAGCGTTGAAGATAGGGGGTACAGGGAGAACACTGAAGCTTTCTTT. It yields the protein CSVEDRGYRENTEAFF.

The chain links TRBV18 to TRBJ1-1; 7 nucleotides agree with TRBD1. CDR3 length: 16 amino acids. Germline loops: CDR1 KGHSH, CDR2 LQKENI. Trimming removed 0 bases from V and 0 bases from J; junction bases left unmatched: 4. Written as DNA, the CDR3 is TGTGCCAGCTCACCACCGGCAGGGGGTGTGAACACTGAAGCTTTCTTT. Its protein product is CASSPPAGGVNTEAFF.